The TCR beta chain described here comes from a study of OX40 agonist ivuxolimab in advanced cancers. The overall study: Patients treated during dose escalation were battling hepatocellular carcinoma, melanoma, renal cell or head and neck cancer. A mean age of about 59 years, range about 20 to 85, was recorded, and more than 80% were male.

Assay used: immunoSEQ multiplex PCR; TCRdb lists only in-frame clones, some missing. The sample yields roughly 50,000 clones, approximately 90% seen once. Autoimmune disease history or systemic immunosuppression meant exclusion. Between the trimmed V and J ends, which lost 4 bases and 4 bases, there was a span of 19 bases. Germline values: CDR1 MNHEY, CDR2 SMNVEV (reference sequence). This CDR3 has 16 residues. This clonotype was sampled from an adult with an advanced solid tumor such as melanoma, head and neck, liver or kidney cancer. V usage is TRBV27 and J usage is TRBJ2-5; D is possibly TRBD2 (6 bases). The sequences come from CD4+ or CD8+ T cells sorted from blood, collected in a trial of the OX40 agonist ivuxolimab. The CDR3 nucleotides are TGTGCCAGCAGTTGGGTCCGCACCGGGACTGTAGAGACCCAGTACTTC. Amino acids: CASSWVRTGTVETQYF.